This T cell receptor (beta chain) is drawn from a study of T cell repertoires in cytomegalovirus infection. Study-wide context: Indicated by public TCR beta signatures were CMV infection and matching HLA type.

General study results and limits: Cumulated frequencies of public TCR beta families served to identify carriers of CMV plus the relevant HLA. Dominant in the ex vivo response were TCR beta clonotypes restricted by HLA-C and specific for CMV.

V was shortened by 3 bases and J by 0 bases, with 8 bases between the two germline ends. CDR3 length equals 13 residues. CDR1 is DFQATT and CDR2 is SNEGSKA in the germline V gene (reference sequence). As to this clonotype: Antigen: not known.

Using its own MiXCR run on the reads, TCRdb lists one record per CDR3 protein. The sample contains 490,000 or so distinct CDR3 sequences, approximately 10% of which appear only once. The chain carries TRBV20-1 and TRBJ1-1, with unresolved D. This TCR was sampled from a human donor in good health (CMV status not recorded). Some clones in this sample may be carry-over from other donors' samples. The specimen was PBMCs. This chain's CDR3 is CSARKRMNTEAFF. The CDR3 DNA follows: TGCAGTGCTAGGAAGCGGATGAACACTGAAGCTTTCTTT.